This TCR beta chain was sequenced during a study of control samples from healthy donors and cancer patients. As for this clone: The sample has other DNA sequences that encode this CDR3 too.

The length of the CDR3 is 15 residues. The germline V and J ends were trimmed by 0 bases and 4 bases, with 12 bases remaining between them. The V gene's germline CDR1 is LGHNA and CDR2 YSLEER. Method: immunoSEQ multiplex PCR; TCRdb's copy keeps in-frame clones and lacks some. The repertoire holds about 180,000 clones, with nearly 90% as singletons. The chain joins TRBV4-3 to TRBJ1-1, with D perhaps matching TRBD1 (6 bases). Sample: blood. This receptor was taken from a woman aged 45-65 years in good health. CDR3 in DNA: TGCGCCAGCAGCCAAGATTGGGGAGGGGGCACTGAAGCTTTCTTT. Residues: CASSQDWGGGTEAFF.